This note documents a single T cell receptor (beta chain) sequence. Its antigen remains unidentified. Within one base of it there is no much larger clone, and no base qualities were kept. These data come from a study of blood T cell repertoires in COVID-19 (dated by TCRdb to the early 2020s). For the study in its entirety: Samples from collaborators originated in the United States, Italy and Spain and spanned both the acute and convalescent phases of COVID-19. The repertoires were made available in a free public database intended to serve as a resource for research on the immune response to SARS-CoV-2. The material from the prospective study consisted of cDNA or gDNA derived from T cells, B-cell-depleted T cells, or PBMCs. Subjects who had been exposed to COVID-19, were actively infected with it, or had recovered from it provided the deeply sampled blood TCRbeta repertoires that made up the dataset. The samples were drawn from two sources: the first 160 participants of the ongoing ImmuneRACE study, and 1,200 or so subjects contributed by 6 global collaborators. Sample metadata almost always included a de-identified subject ID, COVID-19 status, age in years and sex. Where available, HLA class I and class II types were obtained from metadata supplied by the sample provider rather than from assay-based typing. What the work shows at the level of the full study, not this receptor alone: Clinical and demographic metadata were provided uncurated, with the amount varying by source and participant.

The germline V gene yields SGHTA for CDR1 and FQGNSA for CDR2. Taken from cysteine to phenylalanine, the CDR3 has 15 residues. Only the CDR3 region is kept as DNA, spanning 45 bases read in frame from base 1. Germline trimming amounts to 5 bases on V and 3 bases on J, with 4 as the count of junction bases outside the gene matches. TCRbeta CDR3 regions were amplified from genomic DNA using the immunoSEQ Assay, a bias-controlled multiplex PCR. The paper's data handling went like this. Nucleated cell counts per sample were estimated from amplification of reference gene primers within the assay. To quantify the absolute abundance of each unique TCRbeta CDR3 rearrangement, sequence reads were collapsed and filtered. For each sample, productive Simpson clonality was calculated by taking the square root of Simpson's diversity index across productive rearrangements. TCRdb took this table from immuneACCESS and kept in-frame rearrangements with V and J called. Such tables lack part of the clones; where checked against another copy, unresolved V genes explain under half of the gap, and the rest is unexplained. The V and J calls and clone size were taken over from that table, and D and trimming were inferred from the DNA. The sample includes tens of thousands of clones, with 82% observed a single time. The ten largest clones capture 1.2% of the sample.

Each collaborating institution followed its own protocols to collect whole blood in K2EDTA tubes. For TCRbeta analysis, collaborators shipped samples as frozen whole blood, isolated PBMCs, or DNA extracted from either of those sample types. The chain is made from TRBV7-2 and TRBJ2-7, and TRBD2 aligns with 13 junction nucleotides. Source material: peripheral blood. This TCR was recovered from a woman older than 75 with acute or convalescent COVID-19. The CDR3 in this case is CASSLRLAGGYEQYF. The bases read TGTGCCAGCAGCCTACGACTAGCGGGGGGCTACGAGCAGTACTTC.